This is a list of T cell receptor beta chains from one sample in a study of T cells in localized non-small cell lung cancer. Generated by immunoSEQ multiplex PCR, the TCRdb table keeps only in-frame clones and is missing some. The table records about 79,000 clones, around four fifths of them present only once. The sequences come from peripheral blood, collected before any cancer treatment. The receptors come from an older female donor with stage I lung adenocarcinoma. CDR3s leave out the opening cysteine and the closing phenylalanine or tryptophan. The order of the fields is V gene, J gene, CDR3 protein.

TRBV7-8	TRBJ2-7	ASSMALAYSYEQY
TRBV27	TRBJ1-5	ASSFQGRQPQH
TRBV27	TRBJ2-5	ASRWLAGQETQY
TRBV7-8	TRBJ1-1	ASSLVSGGTTEAF
TRBV11-3	TRBJ2-3	ASGLTDTQY
TRBV14	TRBJ2-4	ASSPPLAGTTKNIQY
TRBV5-1	TRBJ2-7	ASSLGQTSYEQY
TRBV5-1	TRBJ2-7	ASSFYLAGAGEQY
TRBV7-2	TRBJ2-1	ASSFRRIGEQF
TRBV6-1	TRBJ2-1	ASSHFPTYNEQF
TRBV6-1	TRBJ2-4	ASSEVGQGGKNIQY
TRBV19	TRBJ2-3	ASTAGERTDTQY
TRBV5-8	TRBJ1-4	ASSLGRTAVSTNEKLF
TRBV6-5	TRBJ2-7	ASRESGSHEQY
TRBV5-1	TRBJ1-4	ASSPWDRREKLF
TRBV4-1	TRBJ2-1	ASSNRDRGLDEQF
TRBV27	TRBJ2-3	ASSFSPGGDTQY
TRBV1	TRBJ2-7	TSSQPGLAPEAYEQY
TRBV5-6	TRBJ1-4	ASSLQAGEEKLF
TRBV9	TRBJ2-3	ASSGTGGGPDTQY
TRBV5-1	TRBJ2-7	ASSLEGRAYEQY
TRBV5-1	TRBJ2-1	ASSPNQRTSGGINDEQF
TRBV5-1	TRBJ1-3	ASKRGVSGNTIY
TRBV7-9	TRBJ2-3	ATQRSGADTQY
TRBV5-6	TRBJ1-2	ASSLPGSRGYT
TRBV18	TRBJ2-7	ASSRPGLGEQY
TRBV12-5	TRBJ2-3	ASGLSTPDTQY
TRBV5-1	TRBJ2-5	ASSLGTFQETQY
TRBV5-1	TRBJ1-1	ASSILGQGHTEAF